The present TCR beta chain was sequenced within a study of beta chain features in type 1 diabetes. Whole-study results and caveats: More deletions and fewer insertions at VDJ junctions were found in patients with type 1 diabetes.

Sequencing targeted expressed TCRB transcripts, as all isolated RNA had been reverse transcribed. The method was immunoSEQ multiplex PCR; TCRdb's version includes in-frame clones alone and lacks a portion of them. This table has 250,000 to 300,000 clones, about 7.8% appearing once. CDR1 is LGHNA, CDR2 YNFKEQ, per germline. V gave up 1 base and J gave up 2 bases; unmatched junction bases: 6. The CDR3 totals 17 residues. Averaging roughly 110 mL, one heparinised blood draw was given by each donor. Regarding this clone: Its antigen is not known.

Sequencing input: central memory CD4+ T cells from blood. This clonotype was sampled from a woman aged 18-29 years in good health. This chain links TRBV4-2 with TRBJ2-2, with 8 bases matching TRBD2. The CDR3 loop reads CASSQGIGRENTGELFF. DNA for the CDR3: TGTGCCAGCAGCCAAGGAATCGGGAGGGAAAACACCGGGGAGCTGTTTTTT.